This paragraph reports one T cell receptor beta chain. The antigen it binds to is not known. The input lacks base qualities; no much larger clone sits a single base away. TCRbeta CDR3 regions were amplified from genomic DNA by means of the immunoSEQ Assay, a bias-controlled multiplex PCR. The authors' analysis ran thus. Nucleated cell counts per sample were estimated from amplification of reference gene primers within the assay. To quantify the absolute abundance of each unique TCRbeta CDR3 rearrangement, sequence reads were collapsed and filtered. For each sample, productive Simpson clonality was calculated by taking the square root of Simpson's diversity index across productive rearrangements. In TCRdb, the immuneACCESS table is reduced to in-frame sequences with V and J assigned. These tables do not hold every clone; where another copy was compared, an unresolved V gene accounts for under half, and the others remain unexplained. V, J and clone size reflect that table, while D and trimming were determined from the DNA. Within this sample are some 150,000 clones, with about four fifths of them counted one time only. The biggest ten clones account for roughly 8% of the sample.

This record belongs to a study of blood T cell repertoires in COVID-19 (dated by TCRdb to 2020 to 2022). The study in broad terms: The collaborator samples originated in the United States, Italy and Spain and spanned the acute and convalescent phases of COVID-19. Deeply sampled blood TCRbeta repertoires from subjects exposed to, actively infected with, or recovered from COVID-19 were included in the dataset. The material from the prospective study consisted of cDNA or gDNA derived from T cells, B-cell-depleted T cells, or PBMCs. Where available, HLA class I and class II types were obtained from metadata supplied by the sample provider rather than from assay-based typing. Sample metadata almost always included a de-identified subject ID, COVID-19 status, age in years and sex. The samples were drawn from two sources: the first 160 participants of the ongoing ImmuneRACE study, and 1,200 or so subjects contributed by 6 global collaborators. A freely available public database, intended as a resource for researchers studying the immune response to SARS-CoV-2, is where the repertoires were released. Paper-wide results and their limitations: The amount of clinical and demographic metadata varied by source and participant and was provided uncurated.

A second Seattle source provided samples from volunteer blood donors who had recovered from COVID-19. Each collaborating institution followed its own protocols to collect whole blood in K2EDTA tubes. Collaborator samples were shipped for TCRbeta analysis as frozen whole blood, isolated PBMCs, or DNA extracted from either sample type. The source material was peripheral blood. The TCR was taken from a man aged 40-49 years who had recovered from COVID-19.

The DNA reads as follows: TGTGCCAGTAGTATATTAGGCTCAGGGTCCTACAATGAGCAGTTCTTC. This gives the protein CASSILGSGSYNEQFF. This sequence uses TRBV19 and TRBJ2-1; TRBD1 is a weak D gene call, 5 bases matching. Inclusive of the bounding cysteine and phenylalanine, the CDR3 is 16 residues long. Left in the record is the CDR3 DNA by itself, 48 bases read in frame from the first base. CDR1 and CDR2 were assigned from the germline V gene (reference sequence) as LNHDA and SQIVND. Trimming costs V 2 bases and J 1 base, and their ends lie 12 bases apart.